Below are 29 T cell receptor beta chains sequenced from a single sample in a study of patients and donors after allogeneic stem cell transplantation. TCRdb reprocessed the RT-PCR reads via MiXCR and lists one record per CDR3 protein. This sample has fewer than 500,000 distinct CDR3 sequences; approximately 16% occur once, and the top ten carry less than 8.5%. The source material was blood, either unsorted or a sorted T cell fraction (not recorded which). Receptors were obtained from a human donor who was either an allogeneic HSCT recipient or a stem cell or donor lymphocyte infusion donor (not recorded which). It is not recorded whose cells these are; they may come from a transplant donor.

The chain recombines TRBV4-1 with TRBJ2-3, with TRBD2 matching over 12 bases. Germline values: CDR1 MGHRA, CDR2 YSYEKL. This CDR3 has 17 residues. Trimming at V came to 2 bases and at J to 0 bases, leaving 3 bases not matched to a gene. The DNA for the CDR3 is TGCGCCAGCAGCCAACCCCTAGCGGGGGGGAGCACAGATACGCAGTATTTT. Its translation: CASSQPLAGGSTDTQYF.

Only a few counts were recorded for this clonotype. V is TRBV28 and J is TRBJ2-7; D gene ambiguous. Germline V lookup: CDR1 MDHEN, CDR2 SYDVKM. This CDR3 is built from 13 residues. Trimming pared 3 bases from V and 10 bases from J, leaving 16 bases between. Here the CDR3 reads CASSLRPDGTQYF. The CDR3 bases are TGTGCCAGCAGTTTGAGGCCGGATGGCACCCAGTACTTC.

In this sample, this clonotype turned up a few times. The chain is built from TRBV20-1 and TRBJ2-7, with 10 bases that match TRBD2. With V trimmed by 0 bases and J by 7 bases, 12 bases remained unmatched. Germline CDR1 is DFQATT and CDR2 is SNEGSKA (reference sequence). This CDR3 region has 16 residues. The CDR3: CSARDRWVSGGHEQYF. Written as DNA, the CDR3 is TGCAGTGCTAGAGATCGGTGGGTTAGCGGGGGGCATGAGCAGTACTTC.

The CDR3 protein is CASSPLTGVMGEQYF. For the CDR3, the DNA is TGTGCCAGCAGCCCGTTAACTGGGGTTATGGGGGAGCAGTACTTC. This sequence joins TRBV11-2 and TRBJ2-7, with D unclear. This CDR3 is built from 15 residues. Trimming removed 5 bases from V and 7 bases from J, with 21 bases in between. Germline values: CDR1 SGHAT, CDR2 FQNNGV.

The count of this clonotype is one. The V gene is TRBV21-1, the J gene TRBJ2-7; the table gives TRBD1 as D, unverified against the DNA. TRBV21-1 is tagged as a pseudogene. CDR3 size: 15 residues. CDR3 coding DNA: TGTGCCAGCAGCCGTGACAGGGTAGGCACCTACGAGCAGTACTTC. Residues: CASSRDRVGTYEQYF.

A word on this clonotype: No conserved phenylalanine or tryptophan ends this CDR3, so it is likely a read error. It is unclear where the CDR3 begins or ends on the DNA, so no DNA is shown, and the CDR3 is as TCRdb lists it. The V gene is TRBV5-1, the J gene TRBJ1-1; the D call of TRBD1 is as the table states it, not checked on the DNA. The length of the CDR3 is 18 amino acids, counting both ends. Germline CDR1 is SGHRS and CDR2 is YFSETQ. The chain's CDR3 is CASSPTGVDRLKLSLWRY.

This clonotype was observed many times. The chain carries TRBV12-3 or TRBV12-4 and TRBJ2-2, with D possibly TRBD2 on 7 matching bases. The CDR3 is 15 residues long. The V gene lost 3 bases and the J gene lost 0 bases, with 8 bases spanning the gap. The CDR3 is CASSLRGPNTGELFF. DNA of the CDR3: TGTGCCAGCAGTTTGCGGGGGCCGAACACCGGGGAGCTGTTTTTT.

The chain joins TRBV28 to TRBJ2-7, with D tentatively TRBD2 (6 bases). V dropped 10 bases and J dropped 6 bases, with 19 bases sitting between them. There are 13 residues in the CDR3. Germline CDR1 is MDHEN and CDR2 is SYDVKM. The CDR3 region is CATGLGGRGEQYF. The CDR3 DNA reads TGTGCCACAGGGTTGGGGGGACGGGGCGAGCAGTACTTC. Drawing the rest from reference TRBV28 and TRBJ2-7, the complete variable domain is DVKVTQSSRYLVKRTGEKVFLECVQDMDHENMFWYRQDPGLGLRLIYFSYDVKMKEKGDIPEGYSVSREKKERFSLILESASTNQTSMYLCATGLGGRGEQYFGPGTRLTVT.

The V call is TRBV2, the J call TRBJ2-4, with no clear D. The CDR3 totals 14 residues. The V end was cut by 6 bases, the J end by 0 bases, with 9 bases between. The V gene's germline CDR1 is SNHLY and CDR2 FYNNEI. This chain's CDR3 is CASREQLAKNIQYF. The CDR3 DNA sequence: TGTGCCAGCAGAGAACAGTTAGCCAAAAACATTCAGTACTTC.

This clonotype has only one observation. A much larger clone is a single base away; this may be a read error. The chain has TRBV9 and TRBJ2-3; 8 bases are a match to TRBD1. V was clipped by 4 bases and J by 5 bases; unmatched bases: 9. The CDR3 totals 15 residues. Germline-derived CDR1 and CDR2 are SGDLS and YYNGEE. CDR3: CASSIEPGGVDTQYF. The CDR3 DNA sequence: TGTGCCAGCAGCATAGAACCAGGGGGCGTAGATACGCAGTATTTT.

This clonotype occurred a few times. The rearrangement uses TRBV7-2 and TRBJ2-3, with D hard to call. The CDR3 runs to 11 residues. V was pared by 2 bases and J by 7 bases, with 4 bases between. Germline loops: CDR1 SGHTA, CDR2 FQGNSA. In DNA, the CDR3 is TGTGCCAGCAGCTTATCCCATACGCAGTATTTT. Its translation: CASSLSHTQYF.

The J gene is TRBJ2-5, the V gene TRBV20-1, with D unclear. Per germline, CDR1 DFQATT and CDR2 SNEGSKA (reference sequence). The CDR3 sequence is 10 residues long. Between the trimmed V and J ends, which lost 6 bases and 3 bases, there was a span of 5 bases. The CDR3 region has the DNA TGCAGTGCCTACAAAGAGACCCAGTACTTC. As protein: CSAYKETQYF.

This chain uses TRBV12-1 with TRBJ2-1; the DNA was not compared with TRBD2, the D call given in the table. TRBV12-1 is a pseudogene locus. CDR3 length equals 19 residues. The DNA for the CDR3 is TGTGCCAGCAGAAATACTAGCGGGGGTCCCCTTATAGCCTACAATGAGCAGTTCTTC. Encoded protein: CASRNTSGGPLIAYNEQFF.

This clonotype was observed at least ten times. V usage is TRBV4-1 and J usage is TRBJ2-7, with D hard to call. Trimming removed 2 bases at V and 3 bases at J, with 5 bases between. Germline CDR1 is MGHRA and CDR2 is YSYEKL. This CDR3 is 12 amino acids long. The CDR3 is CASSQLGYEQYF. CDR3 DNA sequence: TGCGCCAGCAGCCAATTGGGCTACGAGCAGTACTTC.

This clonotype appeared a few times. The chain links TRBV9 to TRBJ2-1; perhaps D is TRBD1 or TRBD2 (6 bases each). The CDR3 spans 15 residues. Looked up from germline, CDR1 is SGDLS and CDR2 is YYNGEE. V lost 6 bases and J 4 bases, leaving 17 bases between the germline ends. The CDR3 DNA reads as TGTGCCAGCAACCTAGGAGGGGGGCGGTACAATGAGCAGTTCTTC. This gives the protein CASNLGGGRYNEQFF.

The chain combines TRBV11-2 with TRBJ1-4; D is possibly TRBD1 (6 bases). This CDR3 region has 17 residues. CDR1 is SGHAT, CDR2 FQNNGV, per germline. V lost 5 bases and J 5 bases, leaving 21 bases between the germline ends. The DNA for the CDR3 is TGTGCCAGCAGCCCCGGACAGAGATTACTCTCGAATGAAAAACTGTTTTTT. Residues: CASSPGQRLLSNEKLFF.

This clonotype was detected many times. The CDR3 DNA follows: TGTGCCACCCGTCAGGACAGGACAACCTACGAGCAGTACTTC. It encodes CATRQDRTTYEQYF. V is TRBV15 and J is TRBJ2-7; TRBD1 agrees at 7 bases. V lost 8 bases to trimming and J lost 2 bases; unmatched junction nucleotides: 9. The CDR3 has 14 residues. The V gene's germline CDR1 is LNHNV and CDR2 YYDKDF (reference sequence).

This clonotype has ten or more counts. J is TRBJ2-2 and V is TRBV12-3 or TRBV12-4; D gene ambiguous. V gave up 6 bases and J gave up 3 bases, with 11 bases separating them. The CDR3 totals 14 residues. The CDR3 DNA sequence: TGTGCCAGCAGCCCTCAGTCTGACACCGGGGAGCTGTTTTTT. Encoded protein: CASSPQSDTGELFF.

This sequence joins TRBV7-8 and TRBJ2-3; 8 bases are a match to TRBD1. The trim removed 5 bases at V and 0 bases at J, leaving 7 bases unmatched. Germline V CDR1 and CDR2: SGHVS, FQNEAQ. The CDR3 is 16 amino acids. CDR3 in amino acids: CASSTRQGSSTDTQYF. The CDR3 DNA follows: TGTGCCAGCAGCACGAGACAGGGGTCAAGCACAGATACGCAGTATTTT.

This clonotype was detected a few times. The V and J genes are TRBV6-6 and TRBJ1-1; D remains unclear. The CDR3 loop spans 10 amino acids. V gave up 10 bases and J gave up 2 bases, with 5 bases separating them. CDR1 and CDR2 from the germline V gene are MNHNY and SVGAGI (reference sequence). CDR3 sequence: CATQNTEAFF. DNA for the CDR3: TGTGCCACCCAAAACACTGAAGCTTTCTTT.

The table lists this clonotype with many counts. The rearrangement links TRBV11-2 to TRBJ1-1; tentative D call: TRBD1 (5 bases). V was trimmed by 2 bases and J by 6 bases, leaving 16 bases between them. The CDR3 length is 15 residues. Germline CDR1 and CDR2: SGHAT and FQNNGV. In DNA form, the CDR3 reads TGTGCCAGCAGCTTATGGGGGTGGGCAAGGGCTGAAGCTTTCTTT. It codes for CASSLWGWARAEAFF.

The chain recombines TRBV12-3 or TRBV12-4 with TRBJ2-7, with D possibly TRBD2 on 6 matching bases. V lost 5 bases to trimming and J lost 4 bases, with 18 bases between them. The CDR3 extends over 15 amino acids. The CDR3 DNA follows: TGTGCCAGCAGTACACACCCCCAACTAGCTTACGAGCAGTACTTC. Its translation: CASSTHPQLAYEQYF.

This clonotype was observed a handful of times. V usage is TRBV7-2 and J usage is TRBJ2-3; 8 bases are a match to TRBD2. The CDR3 extends over 16 amino acids. The germline gives CDR1 SGHTA, CDR2 FQGNSA. V dropped 5 bases and J dropped 2; count of bases not matched to a gene: 9. CDR3 in DNA: TGTGCCAGCAGCCGGGGGCAAGCGGGGGACACAGATACGCAGTATTTT. As protein: CASSRGQAGDTDTQYF.

The rearrangement links TRBV7-9 to TRBJ1-5; the D is unclear. This CDR3 spans 14 amino acids. Looked up from germline, CDR1 is SEHNR and CDR2 is FQNEAQ (reference sequence). V lost 6 bases and J 9 bases, leaving 18 bases between the germline ends. CDR3 sequence reads: CASSPDPETRPQHF. CDR3 nucleotide sequence: TGTGCCAGCAGTCCCGATCCGGAGACCCGGCCCCAGCATTTT. Supplemented by reference TRBV7-9 and TRBJ1-5, the full variable domain reads DTGVSQNPRHKITKRGQNVTFRCDPISEHNRLYWYRQTLGQGPEFLTYFQNEAQLEKSRLLSDRFSAERPKGSFSTLEIQRTEQGDSAMYLCASSPDPETRPQHFGDGTRLSIL.

The rearrangement uses TRBV29-1 and TRBJ1-5, with 11 bases lining up with TRBD1. The CDR3 totals 15 residues. Germline trimming cut 6 bases from V and 2 bases from J; bases unmatched to any gene: 6. Per the germline V gene, CDR1 is SQVTM and CDR2 is ANQGSEA. CDR3 region: CSVRTGGGGNQPQHF. In DNA form, the CDR3 reads TGCAGCGTGAGGACAGGGGGCGGAGGCAATCAGCCCCAGCATTTT.

The gene calls are TRBV6-1 and TRBJ2-7; 8 bases align to TRBD1. Germline lookup yields CDR1 MNHNS and CDR2 SASEGT. This CDR3 region has 15 residues. The J segment lost 0 bases and the V segment lost 6 bases, leaving 7 bases of the junction unmatched. CDR3: CASRNWDRPSYEQYF. The CDR3 bases are TGTGCCAGCAGAAACTGGGACAGGCCCTCCTACGAGCAGTACTTC.

This chain connects TRBV28 to TRBJ1-4; D remains unclear. The V gene lost 5 bases and the J gene lost 8 bases, with 15 bases spanning the gap. CDR3 length equals 14 residues. The V gene's germline CDR1 is MDHEN and CDR2 SYDVKM. Here the CDR3 reads CASSGVRRGEKLFF. The CDR3 DNA is TGTGCCAGCAGTGGGGTCCGGAGAGGAGAAAAACTGTTTTTT.

A single count supports this clonotype. The chain combines TRBV18 with TRBJ1-6; D unresolved. V dropped 2 bases and J dropped 10 bases, with 18 bases sitting between them. The germline CDR1 and CDR2 sequences are KGHSH and LQKENI. The CDR3 spans 16 residues. CDR3 nucleotide sequence: TGTGCCAGCTCACCATCGAGTCAGCCAATGGGGTCACCCCTCCACTTT. Its translation: CASSPSSQPMGSPLHF.

The rearrangement joins TRBV6-1 to TRBJ2-7, with TRBD2 identical over 7 bases. V dropped 5 bases and J dropped 2; count of bases not matched to a gene: 9. CDR3 size: 15 residues. Germline lookup yields CDR1 MNHNS and CDR2 SASEGT. For the CDR3, the DNA is TGTGCCAGCAGTCCTCGGGGGGAGCCAGCCTACGAGCAGTACTTC. This encodes CASSPRGEPAYEQYF.